This paragraph reports one T cell receptor beta chain. The sample holds many counts of this clonotype. This clone's antigen is unknown. Base qualities are not provided; no much larger clone lies one nucleotide away. Sequencer: Illumina HiSeq 2500. Quantitative 5'-RACE with molecular barcodes was the method used to prepare the TCR beta libraries. Under the source paper's analysis protocol: Disease-linked TCR variants were identified with a new computational method built on a probabilistic model of VDJ rearrangement. The public sequencing data were trimmed at Q25 with fastp and processed into clonotypes with MiXCR by TCRdb, which kept only in-frame beta chains. Every distinct CDR3 protein forms one entry, paired with its most common genes and DNA. The V and J calls come from TCRdb's annotation, not from the publication. This sample is represented by about 230,000 distinct CDR3 sequences; approximately 8.4% of them were singletons. Approximately 4.8% of the sample goes to the ten largest clones.

Based on the germline V gene (reference sequence), the CDR1 and CDR2 sequences are GTSNPN and SVGIG. The CDR3 spans 14 residues, from the cysteine through the phenylalanine. Only CDR3 DNA remains: 42 bases, in frame from the first base. Trimming removed 2 bases from V and 9 bases from J, leaving 19 bases between the germline ends. These data belong to a study of CD8 T cells in ankylosing spondylitis (dated by TCRdb to about 2017). Regarding the research as a whole: The study set out to find disease-linked TCR variants by profiling T cell receptor beta repertoires in ankylosing spondylitis patients and healthy donors. In total, the full study cohort was made up of 85 to 140 healthy donors and 25 to 30 ankylosing spondylitis patients. Samples of peripheral blood were taken, and for ankylosing spondylitis patients, synovial fluid was collected as well.

Here is what the overall study found, with its caveats: A CD8+ phenotype was shown by the disease-linked clones, which were found at relatively low frequencies in peripheral blood. A TCR beta motif made up of eight or nine highly homologous amino acid variants appeared to be characteristic of blood from ankylosing spondylitis patients. The disease-linked clones were reported as significantly enriched in matched synovial fluid samples from ankylosing spondylitis patients. Some motif variants were previously reported in synovial fluid and blood of reactive arthritis patients, suggesting common disease-initiation mechanisms.

Sequencing input: blood, either unsorted or a sorted T cell fraction (not recorded which). This TCR was sampled from a female donor with ankylosing spondylitis or in good health (not recorded which). The rearrangement combines TRBV30 with TRBJ2-5, with the D call tentatively TRBD1 or TRBD2, each fitting 5 bases. The base sequence is TGTGCCTGGAGTACGGGACCTCCCTCGTCGGCCCAGTACTTC. It encodes CAWSTGPPSSAQYF. When the CDR3 is completed using the reference TRBV30 and TRBJ2-5 genes on either side, the full variable domain is SQTIHQWPATLVQPVGSPLSLECTVEGTSNPNLYWYRQAAGRGLQLLFYSVGIGQISSEVPQNLSASRPQDRQFILSSKKLLLSDSGFYLCAWSTGPPSSAQYFGPGTRLLVL.